This T cell receptor beta chain was identified in a study of blood T cell repertoires in COVID-19. CDR1 and CDR2 from the germline V gene are SGDLS and YYNGEE. CDR3 size: 16 residues. The V and J ends lost 0 bases and 6 bases, in that order; junction bases with no gene match: 9. Libraries were prepared by immunoSEQ multiplex PCR; TCRdb keeps only in-frame clonotypes and omits some of them. In the table there are tens of thousands of clones, 74% of which are singletons. V gene TRBV9 combines with J gene TRBJ2-3; 8 positions agree with TRBD2. The receptor was isolated from an elderly woman with acute or convalescent COVID-19. Sequencing input: peripheral blood. In DNA, the CDR3 is TGTGCCAGCAGCGTAGCTTGGACTAGCCGGGGGGATACGCAGTATTTT. This gives the protein CASSVAWTSRGDTQYF.